The present TCR beta chain was sequenced within a study of cytomegalovirus exposure and HLA in healthy donors. Study conclusions and caveats: Generally TCR sequences proved uncommon, though certain public TCRs appeared in numerous donors. Later work associated approximately 17,000 TCR beta sequences with HLA alleles at 0.05 false discovery rate.

The V gene lost 2 bases and the J gene lost 7 bases, with 17 bases spanning the gap. Germline V gene data show CDR1 as MNHEY and CDR2 as SVGAGI. The CDR3 consists of 16 residues. In the PCR, 60 Vbeta and 13 Jbeta primers were used. TCRdb's copy holds only in-frame clones and misses some; the assay was immunoSEQ multiplex PCR. The data contain some 92,000 clones, around 75% of them seen just once; the ten biggest clones take up approximately 11%. The table lists this clone with a count of one. The antigen is unknown. This TCR was recovered from a man between 18 and 35 years old in good health and CMV-seropositive. This rearrangement joins TRBV6-5 to TRBJ1-4; D perhaps matches TRBD1 (5 bases). Sequencing used PBMCs. The CDR3 sequence: CASSYGLSPGGEKLFF. CDR3 DNA sequence: TGTGCCAGCAGTTACGGTCTCTCACCCGGGGGTGAAAAACTGTTTTTT.